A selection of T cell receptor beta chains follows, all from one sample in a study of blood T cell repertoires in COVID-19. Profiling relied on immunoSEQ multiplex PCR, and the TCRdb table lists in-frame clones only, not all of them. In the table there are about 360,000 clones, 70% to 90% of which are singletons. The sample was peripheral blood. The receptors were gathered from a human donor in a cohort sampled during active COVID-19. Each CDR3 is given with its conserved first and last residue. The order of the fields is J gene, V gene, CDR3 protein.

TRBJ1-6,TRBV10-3,CAISETRQGHNSPLHF
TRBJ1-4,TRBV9,CASSVGQGIGKLFF
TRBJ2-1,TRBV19,CASSIRQSLRDEQFF
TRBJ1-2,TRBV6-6,CATTNRTVYGYTF
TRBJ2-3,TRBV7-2,CASRSTGKDTQYF
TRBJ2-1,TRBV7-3,CASSLFGGSESNNEQFF
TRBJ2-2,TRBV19,CASSSTGTSGIGGTGELFF
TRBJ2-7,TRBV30,CAWSRSYEQYF
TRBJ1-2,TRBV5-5,CASSPQGPVMVNYGYTF
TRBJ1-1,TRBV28,CASSLERRGGAFF
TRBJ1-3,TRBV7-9,CASSLGPGTFRNTIYF
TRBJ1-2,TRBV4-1,CASSQGVTTLGYTF
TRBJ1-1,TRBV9,CASSPQLNTEAFF
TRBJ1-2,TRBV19,CASSISMEQNYGYTF
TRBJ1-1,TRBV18,CASSPGTGDLEAFF
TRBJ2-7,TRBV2,CASSGPGQGVYEQYF
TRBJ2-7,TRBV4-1,CASSQGATARYEQYF
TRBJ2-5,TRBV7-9,CASSSTIAGASETQYF
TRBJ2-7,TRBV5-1,CASSLDPSGEQYF
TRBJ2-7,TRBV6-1,CASSELAGSSYEQYF
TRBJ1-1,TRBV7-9,CASSLQNTEAFF
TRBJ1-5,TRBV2,CASAPRGNQPQHF
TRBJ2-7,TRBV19,CASSIGGGAGPYEQYF
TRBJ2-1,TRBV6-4,CASSAAGGSHNEQFF
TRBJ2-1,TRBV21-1,CASIPWERVSSYNEQFF
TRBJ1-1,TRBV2,CASRGENGGNTEAFF
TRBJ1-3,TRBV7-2,CASSLDRESGNTIYF
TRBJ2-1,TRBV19,CASSIDFGLYNEQFF
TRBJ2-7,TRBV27,CASRPGHSYEQYF
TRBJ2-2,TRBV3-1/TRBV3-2,CASSQDLAANTGELFF
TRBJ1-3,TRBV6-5,CASSYGQGRGNTIYF
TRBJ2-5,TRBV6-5,CASSYSDRAFWETQYF
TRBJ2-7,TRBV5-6,CASSRAGLRYEQYF
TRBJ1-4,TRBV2,CASRGTGWDNEKLFF
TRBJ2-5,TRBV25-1,CASSDKLVNQETQYF
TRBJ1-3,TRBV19,CASSTQGNTIYF
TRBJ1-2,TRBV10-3,CAVNALVGTGFYGYTF
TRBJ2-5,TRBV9,CASGQGAVGTQYF
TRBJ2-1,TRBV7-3,CASSLKQWNEQFF
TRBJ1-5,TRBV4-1,CASSQRWPTVSQPQHF
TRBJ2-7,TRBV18,CAGAGGHYEQYF
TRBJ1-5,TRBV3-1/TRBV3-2,CARGHYQPQHF
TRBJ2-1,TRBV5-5,CASSLVTGNNEQFF
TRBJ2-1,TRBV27,CASSSSGRAMNEQFF
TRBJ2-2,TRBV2,CASSTSGGELFF
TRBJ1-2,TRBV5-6,CASTGGARGYTF
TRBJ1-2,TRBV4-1,CASSQVIARDYGYTF
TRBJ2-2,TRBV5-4,CASSLGQSTGELFF
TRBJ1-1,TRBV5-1,CASRPYMNTEAFF
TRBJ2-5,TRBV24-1,CATSDPTGPQETQYF
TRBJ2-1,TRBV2,CASEGQYNEQFF
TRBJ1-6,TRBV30,CAWSVRGGDSPLHF
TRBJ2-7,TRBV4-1,CASSQVRGYEQYF
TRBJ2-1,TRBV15,CATSRDLVGASEQFF
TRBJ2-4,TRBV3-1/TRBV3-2,CASSQEGQGDQYF